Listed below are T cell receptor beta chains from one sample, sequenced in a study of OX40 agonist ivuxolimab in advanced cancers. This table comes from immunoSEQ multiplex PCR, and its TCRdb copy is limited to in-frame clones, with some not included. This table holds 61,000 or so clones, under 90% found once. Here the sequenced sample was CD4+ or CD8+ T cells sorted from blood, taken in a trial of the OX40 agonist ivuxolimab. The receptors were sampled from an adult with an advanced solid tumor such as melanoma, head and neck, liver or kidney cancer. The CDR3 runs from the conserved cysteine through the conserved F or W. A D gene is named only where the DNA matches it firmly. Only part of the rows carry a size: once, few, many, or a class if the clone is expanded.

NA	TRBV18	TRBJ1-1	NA	TGTGCCAGCTCACCGCAACAGTTGAACACTGAAGCTTTCTTT	CASSPQQLNTEAFF
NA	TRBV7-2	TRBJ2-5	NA	TGTGCCAGCAGCTTAGGGAACAGGGTACAAGAGACCCAGTACTTC	CASSLGNRVQETQYF
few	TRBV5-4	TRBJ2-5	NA	TGTGCCAGCAGCCCGACGGGGGCCCAGCAAGAGACCCAGTACTTC	CASSPTGAQQETQYF
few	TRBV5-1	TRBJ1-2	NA	TGCGCCAGCAGCTTCGGCGGGGTGCCGGGCTACACCTTC	CASSFGGVPGYTF
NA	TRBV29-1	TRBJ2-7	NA	TGCAGTGTGGACAGCAACTACGAGCAGTACTTC	CSVDSNYEQYF
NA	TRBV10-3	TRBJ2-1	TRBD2	TGTGCCACCCGGACTAGCCTTGGGGGTGAGCAGTTCTTC	CATRTSLGGEQFF
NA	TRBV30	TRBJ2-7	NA	TGTGCCTGGAGTGTCGGGGCAGCCAACACCTACGAGCAGTACTTC	CAWSVGAANTYEQYF
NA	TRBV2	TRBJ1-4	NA	TGTGCCAGCGGAGTTGGCGAAAAACTGTTTTTT	CASGVGEKLFF
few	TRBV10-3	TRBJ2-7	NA	TGTGCCATCCGTTCAGCCCGGACCTCCTCCTACGAGCAGTACTTC	CAIRSARTSSYEQYF
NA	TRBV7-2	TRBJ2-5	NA	TGTGCCAGCAGCTCCGGACCGGCCTCCCAAGAGACCCAGTACTTC	CASSSGPASQETQYF
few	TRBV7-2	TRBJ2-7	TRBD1	TGTGCCAGCAGCGATAACAGGGGCTCCTACGAGCAGTACTTC	CASSDNRGSYEQYF
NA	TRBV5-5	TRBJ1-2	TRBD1	TGTGCCAGCAGCCGCACAGGGGACTATGGCTACACCTTC	CASSRTGDYGYTF
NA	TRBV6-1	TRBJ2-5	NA	TGTGCCAGCAGTGACTCTAGGGAGACCCAGTACTTC	CASSDSRETQYF
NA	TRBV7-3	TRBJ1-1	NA	TGTGCCAGCAGCTTAACGCACCCGGACAGACCGAACACTGAAGCTTTCTTT	CASSLTHPDRPNTEAFF
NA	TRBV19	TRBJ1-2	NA	TGTGCCAGTAGTATAGGAAGGGAGTACGGCTACACCTTC	CASSIGREYGYTF
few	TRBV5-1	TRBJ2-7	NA	TGCGCCAGCAGCTTGGGGCAGGGCTGGGATAACTACGAGCAGTACTTC	CASSLGQGWDNYEQYF
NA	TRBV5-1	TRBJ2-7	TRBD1	TGCGCCAGCAGTCCCGGGACAGGACTTTCCTACGAGCAGTACTTC	CASSPGTGLSYEQYF
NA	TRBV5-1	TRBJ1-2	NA	TGCGCCAGCAGCTTGATAGCGGCTGATGGCTACACCTTC	CASSLIAADGYTF
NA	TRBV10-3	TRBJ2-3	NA	TGTGCCATCAGTGAAAACGGAGGACGCACAGATACGCAGTATTTT	CAISENGGRTDTQYF
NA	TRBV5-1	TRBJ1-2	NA	TGCGCCAGCAGCCAGGACGGGAACTATGGCTACACCTTC	CASSQDGNYGYTF
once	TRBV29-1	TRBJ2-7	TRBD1	TGCAGCGTCGGACAGGGTAGCCACGAGCAGTACTTC	CSVGQGSHEQYF
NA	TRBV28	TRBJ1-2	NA	TGTGCCAGCAGTTTAGGGGCCAGGGTTTATGGCTACACCTTC	CASSLGARVYGYTF
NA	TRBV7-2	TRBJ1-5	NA	TGTGCCAGCAGCCAGCGGGACGGCCACAATCAGCCCCAGCATTTT	CASSQRDGHNQPQHF
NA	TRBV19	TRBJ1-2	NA	TGTGCCAGTAGCAGAATCGGGGCTGACTATGGCTACACCTTC	CASSRIGADYGYTF
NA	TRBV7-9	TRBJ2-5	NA	TGTGCCAGCAGCTTAAGGCGGGCTCAAGAGACCCAGTACTTC	CASSLRRAQETQYF
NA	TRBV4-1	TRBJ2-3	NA	TGCGCCAGCAGCAAACCCGGGACTAGCACAGATACGCAGTATTTT	CASSKPGTSTDTQYF
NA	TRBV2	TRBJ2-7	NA	TGTGCCAGCAGTGAAGAACAGGCTGTGATGTACGAGCAGTACTTC	CASSEEQAVMYEQYF
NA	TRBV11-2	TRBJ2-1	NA	TGTGCCAGCAGCTTAAGCTCCTACAATGAGCAGTTCTTC	CASSLSSYNEQFF
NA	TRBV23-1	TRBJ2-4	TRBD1	TGCGCCAGCAGTCAATCGCCGGGACAGGGGAACAAAAACATTCAGTACTTC	CASSQSPGQGNKNIQYF
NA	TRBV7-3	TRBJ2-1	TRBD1	TGTGCCAGCAGCCCGGACAGGATCCACAATGAGCAGTTCTTC	CASSPDRIHNEQFF
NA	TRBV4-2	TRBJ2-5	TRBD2	TGTGCCAGCAGCCAAGATCCAGCGGGAGCTTTGCAGACCCAGTACTTC	CASSQDPAGALQTQYF
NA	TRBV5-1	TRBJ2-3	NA	TGCGCCAGCAGCTTGGCGGCAGAAAGCACAGATACGCAGTATTTT	CASSLAAESTDTQYF
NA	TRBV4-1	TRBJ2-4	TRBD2	TGCGCCAGCAGCCAGACCACTAGCGCTTCAAACATTCAGTACTTC	CASSQTTSASNIQYF
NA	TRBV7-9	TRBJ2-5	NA	TGTGCCAGCAGCACGAAGGGCCCCCGGGAGACCCAGTACTTC	CASSTKGPRETQYF
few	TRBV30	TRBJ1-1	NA	TGTGCCTGGACGGCCCTAGGAACTGAAGCTTTCTTT	CAWTALGTEAFF
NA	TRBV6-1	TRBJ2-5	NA	TGTGCTTCCCGGGGGTCTAGGGAGACCCAGTACTTC	CASRGSRETQYF
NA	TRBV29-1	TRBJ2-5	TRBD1	TGCAGCGTTCGGGCCGGGACAGGGGGCTTCCAAGAGACCCAGTACTTC	CSVRAGTGGFQETQYF
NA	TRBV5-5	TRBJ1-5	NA	TGTGCCAGCAGCTTGAAGGGGAGACCCCAGCATTTT	CASSLKGRPQHF
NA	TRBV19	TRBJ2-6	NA	TGTGCCAGCACCAACTCTGGGGCCAACGTCCTGACTTTC	CASTNSGANVLTF
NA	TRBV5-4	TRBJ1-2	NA	TGTGCCAGCAGCTCGCCGGGGCAAAGTGCGAATGGCTACACCTTC	CASSSPGQSANGYTF
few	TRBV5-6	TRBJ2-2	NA	TGTGCCAGCAGCTTGGTGCAGGGGGGTGGCACCGGGGAGCTGTTTTTT	CASSLVQGGGTGELFF
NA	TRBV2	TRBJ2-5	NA	TGTGCCAGCAGTCAAGACCCGACCCAGTACTTC	CASSQDPTQYF
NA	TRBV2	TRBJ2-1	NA	TGTGCCAGCAGCGCTAGAGGGGGAGACAATGAGCAGTTCTTC	CASSARGGDNEQFF
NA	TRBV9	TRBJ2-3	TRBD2	TGTGCCAGCAGCGTTCTAGCGGGGGTCACAGATACGCAGTATTTT	CASSVLAGVTDTQYF
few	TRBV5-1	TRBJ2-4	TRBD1	TGCGCCAGCAGCTCCGACAGGGTGGACATTCAGTACTTC	CASSSDRVDIQYF
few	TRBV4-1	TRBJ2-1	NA	TGCGCCAGCAGCCAACCTCGATTGGAGCAGTTCTTC	CASSQPRLEQFF